The 5 T cell receptor beta chains in this list originate from one sample, sequenced in a study of blood T cell repertoires in COVID-19 (dated by TCRdb to the early 2020s). Library preparation used the immunoSEQ multiplex PCR assay. TCRdb limited this immuneACCESS table to in-frame rearrangements with V and J called. A share of clones is missing; checked studies link under half to unresolved V genes, and the rest is unexplained. The table for this sample lists tens of thousands of clones; about 88% of them were counted only once. The top ten clones comprise roughly a tenth of the sample. The sequencing input was peripheral blood. Receptor source: a human donor in a cohort sampled during active COVID-19.

This chain uses TRBV15 with TRBJ2-7; D perhaps matches TRBD2 (5 bases). The CDR3 spans 16 residues. Germline V gives CDR1 LNHNV, CDR2 YYDKDF (reference sequence). Trimming shortened V by 0 bases and J by 2 bases, and 14 bases separated the two germline ends. Written as DNA, the CDR3 is TGTGCCACCAGCAGAGATATGCTGCGGGTACCCTACGAGCAGTACTTC. Its protein is CATSRDMLRVPYEQYF.

Points on this clone: Other DNA sequences from this sample encode an identical CDR3 as well. The chain has TRBV19 and TRBJ1-6; 8 bases align to TRBD1. After removal of 3 bases from V and 8 bases from J, the junction contained 3 bases not matched to a gene. Germline-derived CDR1 and CDR2 are LNHDA and SQIVND (reference sequence). The CDR3 covers 14 residues. CDR3: CASSIRGPDSPLHF. The CDR3 region has the DNA TGTGCCAGTAGTATCAGGGGGCCGGATTCACCCCTCCACTTT. Filled out from reference TRBV19 and TRBJ1-6, the complete variable domain reads DGGITQSPKYLFRKEGQNVTLSCEQNLNHDAMYWYRQDPGQGLRLIYYSQIVNDFQKGDIAEGYSVSREKKESFPLTVTSAQKNPTAFYLCASSIRGPDSPLHFGNGTRLTVT.

This clone was counted a single time. V is TRBV7-3 and J is TRBJ1-1; tentative D call: TRBD1 (5 bases). Germline lookup yields CDR1 SGHTA and CDR2 FQGTGA. The germline V and J ends were trimmed by 1 base and 4 bases, with 10 bases remaining between them. This CDR3 has 14 amino acids. The chain's CDR3 is CASSLMGPGTEAFF. In DNA form, the CDR3 reads TGTGCCAGCAGCTTAATGGGGCCGGGCACTGAAGCTTTCTTT. Complete variable domain (other parts from reference TRBV7-3 and TRBJ1-1): GAGVSQTPSNKVTEKGKYVELRCDPISGHTALYWYRQSLGQGPEFLIYFQGTGAADDSGLPNDRFFAVRPEGSVSTLKIQRTERGDSAVYLCASSLMGPGTEAFFGQGTRLTVV.

This chain uses TRBV7-6 with TRBJ2-7; 8 nucleotides match TRBD1. The CDR3 length is 12 residues. CDR1 SGHVS and CDR2 FNYEAQ come from the germline V gene. V lost 8 bases to trimming and J lost 5 bases; unmatched junction nucleotides: 5. The CDR3 loop is CASGQGPHEQYF. DNA of the CDR3: TGTGCCAGCGGACAGGGCCCCCACGAGCAGTACTTC.

The rearrangement uses TRBV9 and TRBJ2-7, with 8 bases identical to TRBD1. The V and J ends lost 4 bases and 2 bases, in that order; junction bases with no gene match: 11. This CDR3 spans 16 amino acids. Germline lookup yields CDR1 SGDLS and CDR2 YYNGEE. DNA for the CDR3: TGTGCCAGCAGCATACAGGGACAGGCGCCTCCCTACGAGCAGTACTTC. Translating gives CASSIQGQAPPYEQYF.